Shown below are 26 T cell receptor beta chains from a single sample sequenced in a study of blood T cell repertoires in COVID-19. Clones were read by immunoSEQ multiplex PCR, and TCRdb kept only the in-frame ones, dropping some. The sample contains tens of thousands of clones, 87% of which appear only once. The sample was peripheral blood. The receptors were sampled from a man aged 35 to 55 with COVID-19, enrolled during active disease.

This clone was picked up one time. This chain connects TRBV10-1 to TRBJ2-5; TRBD1 agrees at 8 bases. J lost 4 bases, V lost 3 bases, and 1 base had no gene match. The CDR3 is 13 amino acids. The V gene's germline CDR1 is WNHNN and CDR2 SYGVQD (reference sequence). CDR3 nucleotides: TGCGCCAGCAGTGATACAGGGGGAGAGACCCAGTACTTC. Amino acid sequence: CASSDTGGETQYF.

This chain uses TRBV28 with TRBJ1-6; 7 nucleotides agree with TRBD1. CDR3 size: 15 residues. Trimming cost V 4 bases and J 10 bases; bases outside gene matches: 10. Germline loops: CDR1 MDHEN, CDR2 SYDVKM. CDR3: CASSSGETGWSPLHF. CDR3 DNA: TGTGCCAGCAGTTCAGGGGAGACAGGGTGGTCACCCCTCCACTTT.

This sequence joins TRBV5-1 and TRBJ2-3; 8 positions match TRBD2. This CDR3 contains 13 residues. Germline CDR1 reads SGHRS; CDR2 reads YFSETQ. Losses at the gene ends were 2 bases for V and 4 bases for J; bases not matched to a gene: 0. The CDR3 region is CASSFGGADTQYF. In DNA, the CDR3 is TGCGCCAGCAGCTTCGGGGGGGCAGATACGCAGTATTTT.

The V and J genes are TRBV6-2 or TRBV6-3 and TRBJ2-7, with D uncertain. Germline V gene lookup returns CDR1 MNHEY and CDR2 SVGEGT. Deletions cut 6 bases from V and 2 bases from J, with 8 bases between. CDR3 length: 12 amino acids. CDR3 sequence reads: CASSPTAYEQYF. The CDR3 coding sequence is TGTGCCAGCAGCCCCACGGCCTACGAGCAGTACTTC.

The rearrangement uses TRBV2 and TRBJ1-5; D is possibly TRBD1 (5 bases). The V end lost 6 bases, the J end lost 0 bases, and 15 bases lay between the germline ends. The V gene's germline CDR1 is SNHLY and CDR2 FYNNEI. The CDR3 spans 16 residues. The DNA of the CDR3 is TGTGCCAGCAGGGGGATGACAGCTTATAGCAATCAGCCCCAGCATTTT. It encodes CASRGMTAYSNQPQHF.

This chain connects TRBV27 to TRBJ2-1; D is possibly TRBD2 (7 bases). Trimming removed 1 base at V and 6 bases at J, with 10 bases between. There are 14 residues in the CDR3. The germline CDR1 and CDR2 sequences are MNHEY and SMNVEV (reference sequence). The CDR3 DNA reads as TGTGCCAGCAGTTTATTTCGGGGGGCCAATGAGCAGTTCTTC. Translated: CASSLFRGANEQFF.

This chain uses TRBV29-1 with TRBJ1-2; D perhaps matches TRBD1 (6 bases). The ends were cut back, 0 bases at V and 3 bases at J, with 17 bases in the middle. The CDR3 sequence is 16 residues long. Germline values: CDR1 SQVTM, CDR2 ANQGSEA. The CDR3 spells CSVEDLRPQGHYGYTF. The CDR3 bases are TGCAGCGTTGAAGATCTTAGGCCTCAGGGGCACTATGGCTACACCTTC.

This clone was detected a few times. The V call is TRBV6-1, the J call TRBJ2-1, with 9 bases identical to TRBD1. V was pared by 3 bases and J by 0 bases, with 0 bases of the junction left unmatched. The CDR3 has 15 residues. The germline V gene has CDR1 MNHNS and CDR2 SASEGT. The CDR3 reads CASSETGGSYNEQFF. The CDR3 nucleotides read TGTGCCAGCAGTGAGACAGGGGGCTCCTACAATGAGCAGTTCTTC.

The table lists this clone with a count of one. The V and J genes are TRBV27 and TRBJ1-1; D not certain. The CDR3 has 13 amino acids. V shed 6 bases and J shed 11 bases, with 19 bases lying between them. Germline assignment: CDR1 MNHEY and CDR2 SMNVEV (reference sequence). CDR3 region: CASSLQAKSLAFF. CDR3 nucleotides: TGTGCCAGCAGCTTGCAGGCAAAATCTCTGGCTTTCTTT.

The chain carries TRBV18 and TRBJ2-5; maybe TRBD1 (5 bases). V dropped 4 bases and J dropped 4 bases, with 13 bases sitting between them. Germline CDR1 is KGHSH and CDR2 is LQKENI. The CDR3 consists of 14 residues. The CDR3 is CASSRDPRGETQYF. CDR3 in DNA: TGTGCCAGCTCACGCGACCCAAGGGGAGAGACCCAGTACTTC.

The chain uses TRBV12-3 or TRBV12-4 and TRBJ2-5; D perhaps matches TRBD1 (6 bases). Between the trimmed V and J ends, which lost 3 bases and 5 bases, there was a span of 10 bases. The CDR3 loop spans 13 amino acids. The CDR3 DNA is TGTGCCAGCAGTTTGCCGAGGGGGGAGACCCAGTACTTC. This sequence encodes CASSLPRGETQYF.

This clone was picked up one time. The rearrangement links TRBV10-3 to TRBJ1-3; D gene ambiguous. This CDR3 is built from 15 residues. The germline CDR1 and CDR2 sequences are ENHRY and SYGVKD. The V end was cut by 0 bases, the J end by 3 bases, with 9 bases between. CDR3 protein: CAISESGGIGNTIYF. The CDR3 nucleotides read TGTGCCATCAGTGAGTCCGGAGGTATTGGAAACACCATATATTTT.

This clone appeared a single time. The rearrangement joins TRBV5-1 to TRBJ2-1, with TRBD1 as a possible D gene (6 bases). V gave up 2 bases and J gave up 4 bases, with 7 bases separating them. CDR1 and CDR2 from the germline V gene are SGHRS and YFSETQ. This CDR3 spans 13 amino acids. The CDR3 nucleotides are TGCGCCAGCAGCTTTGGACAGTACAATGAGCAGTTCTTC. It yields the protein CASSFGQYNEQFF.

This clone has a handful of counts. The V and J genes are TRBV7-3 and TRBJ2-3, with TRBD1 matching over 10 bases. The V and J ends lost 4 bases and 6 bases, in that order; junction bases with no gene match: 7. The length of the CDR3 is 15 residues. Germline lookup yields CDR1 SGHTA and CDR2 FQGTGA. The CDR3: CASSSGTGVGDTQYF. CDR3 nucleotides: TGTGCCAGCAGCTCCGGGACAGGGGTCGGTGATACGCAGTATTTT.

J is TRBJ2-7 and V is TRBV30; possible D gene TRBD1, 5 bases. Between the trimmed V and J ends, which lost 2 bases and 0 bases, there was a span of 8 bases. The CDR3 contains 13 residues. The germline gives CDR1 GTSNPN, CDR2 SVGIG (reference sequence). The CDR3: CAWSTGSSYEQYF. For the CDR3, the DNA is TGTGCCTGGAGTACAGGCAGCTCCTACGAGCAGTACTTC.

V and J are TRBV19 and TRBJ2-2, with 10 nucleotides matching TRBD1. Germline V gene lookup returns CDR1 LNHDA and CDR2 SQIVND (reference sequence). The CDR3 is 14 residues long. V was pared by 8 bases and J by 6 bases, with 6 bases of the junction left unmatched. CDR3 DNA sequence: TGTGCCAGTGGGACAGGGGTCTTGTCCGGGGAGCTGTTTTTT. This encodes CASGTGVLSGELFF.

The chain joins TRBV7-9 to TRBJ2-7; 9 bases agree with TRBD1. Germline CDR1 is SEHNR and CDR2 is FQNEAQ (reference sequence). CDR3 size: 15 residues. V was pared by 1 base and J by 2 bases, with 3 bases of the junction left unmatched. CDR3 loop: CASSLVGTGPYEQYF. Written as DNA, the CDR3 is TGTGCCAGCAGCTTAGTAGGGACAGGGCCCTACGAGCAGTACTTC.

The sample holds a few counts of this clone. The chain is built from TRBV13 and TRBJ2-7; 7 positions match TRBD1. J gave up 5 bases and V 6 bases, and 10 bases lay outside the gene matches. Germline CDR1 and CDR2: PRHDT and FYEKMQ (reference sequence). CDR3 length: 14 residues. The CDR3 loop reads CASSGDRLLNEQYF. The CDR3 nucleotides read TGTGCCAGCAGTGGGGACAGACTTTTAAACGAGCAGTACTTC.

The chain uses TRBV27 and TRBJ1-3; possibly TRBD1 for D (5 bases). Germline CDR1 reads MNHEY; CDR2 reads SMNVEV (reference sequence). The CDR3 sequence is 14 residues long. V shed 5 bases and J shed 4 bases, with 12 bases lying between them. The CDR3: CASSRGTEGNTIYF. CDR3 bases: TGTGCCAGCAGTCGGGGGACGGAAGGAAACACCATATATTTT.

This chain joins TRBV19 and TRBJ1-1; weak D call: TRBD1 (6 bases). The CDR3 spans 12 residues. Per the germline V gene, CDR1 is LNHDA and CDR2 is SQIVND (reference sequence). Between the trimmed V and J ends, which lost 1 base and 11 bases, there was a span of 11 bases. The CDR3 loop reads CASSIGTERAFF. The DNA for the CDR3 is TGTGCCAGTAGTATAGGGACAGAGCGGGCTTTCTTT.

The chain has TRBV7-9 and TRBJ1-2; D gene unclear. CDR3 length: 11 residues. CDR1 and CDR2 (germline): SEHNR, FQNEAQ (reference sequence). V lost 8 bases and J lost 8, with 12 bases in between. CDR3 protein: CASSDGGGYTF. CDR3 bases: TGTGCCAGCTCCGACGGAGGGGGCTACACCTTC.

Worth noting for this clone: The same CDR3 also results from other DNA sequences found in this sample. The chain couples TRBV5-4 to TRBJ2-1; TRBD2 aligns across 7 bases. This CDR3 comprises 15 residues. The J segment lost 0 bases and the V segment lost 0 bases, leaving 0 bases of the junction unmatched. Per germline, CDR1 SGHNT and CDR2 YYREEE (reference sequence). The CDR3 reads CASSLGGSSYNEQFF. The CDR3 DNA reads as TGTGCCAGCAGCTTGGGCGGGAGCTCCTACAATGAGCAGTTCTTC.

This chain links TRBV6-6 with TRBJ1-5, with D possibly TRBD1 on 5 matching bases. With 5 bases removed from V and 7 bases from J, the gap between germline ends came to 15 bases. Per germline, CDR1 MNHNY and CDR2 SVGAGI (reference sequence). This CDR3 comprises 14 residues. CDR3 DNA: TGTGCCAGCAGTCAGTCCCTCAGGGTGCAGCCCCAGCATTTT. Its protein product is CASSQSLRVQPQHF.

V usage is TRBV30 and J usage is TRBJ2-7; 9 positions match TRBD1. In germline, CDR1 is GTSNPN, CDR2 SVGIG (reference sequence). This CDR3 spans 13 amino acids. V dropped 2 bases and J dropped 5; count of bases not matched to a gene: 4. The CDR3 here is CAWSWDRENEQYF. The CDR3, as DNA: TGTGCCTGGAGTTGGGACAGGGAGAACGAGCAGTACTTC.

This chain uses TRBV19 with TRBJ1-6; D ambiguous. The CDR3 covers 13 residues. V was shortened by 9 bases and J by 6 bases, with 12 bases between the two germline ends. Germline CDR1 is LNHDA and CDR2 is SQIVND (reference sequence). The CDR3 region is CASGGGSNSPLHF. The CDR3 DNA is TGTGCCAGCGGCGGAGGGAGTAATTCACCCCTCCACTTT.

The chain joins TRBV12-3 or TRBV12-4 to TRBJ2-1; no clear D gene. V was shortened by 5 bases and J by 7 bases, with 6 bases between the two germline ends. The CDR3 is 11 residues long. The CDR3: CASSPLNEQFF. The CDR3 region has the DNA TGTGCCAGCAGTCCACTAAATGAGCAGTTCTTC.